This TCR beta chain stems from a study of T cell repertoires in cytomegalovirus infection. At the level of the study: Based on public TCR beta signatures, there were indications of CMV infection and of a matching HLA type.

Germline assignment: CDR1 MNHEY and CDR2 SVGEGT. The V gene end was trimmed by 10 bases and the J gene end by 5 bases; junction bases not matched to a gene: 5. This CDR3 spans 12 amino acids. TCRdb processed the reads anew with MiXCR; each CDR3 protein has one entry. This table holds about 110,000 distinct CDR3 sequences, roughly a tenth found once. Details on this clonotype: Its target is unknown.

Specimen: PBMCs, sequenced either directly or after in vitro stimulation (not recorded which). This chain uses TRBV6-2 or TRBV6-3 with TRBJ1-5; 7 bases are shared with TRBD1. The sequence came from a human donor in good health (CMV status not recorded). Some clones in this sample may be carry-over from other donors' samples. The CDR3 spells CATRQGHQPQHF. The CDR3, as DNA: TGTGCCACCCGACAGGGTCATCAGCCCCAGCATTTT.